The 8 T cell receptor beta chains given below trace back to one sample, sequenced in a study of shared clonotypes between healthy human individuals. The protocol was immunoSEQ multiplex PCR, while the TCRdb copy is restricted to in-frame clones and leaves out a portion. Among around 340,000 clones listed, 73% were seen once. The sequenced sample consisted of memory CD4+ T cells sorted from blood. Specified subset: CD45RA-negative fraction. The receptors shown here come from a man aged 30-40 years in good health.

This clone was seen just once. The chain employs TRBV14 and TRBJ2-3; 8 bases are shared with TRBD1. There are 16 residues in the CDR3. Germline V gene data show CDR1 as SGHDN and CDR2 as FVKESK. Trimming cost V 3 bases and J 4 bases; bases outside gene matches: 9. The CDR3 spells CASSHRTGIGADTQYF. CDR3 DNA: TGTGCCAGCAGCCACCGGACAGGGATTGGGGCAGATACGCAGTATTTT. Together with reference TRBV14 and TRBJ2-3, the CDR3 gives the full variable domain: EAGVTQFPSHSVIEKGQTVTLRCDPISGHDNLYWYRRVMGKEIKFLLHFVKESKQDESGMPNNRFLAERTGGTYSTLKVQPAELEDSGVYFCASSHRTGIGADTQYFGPGTRLTVL.

CDR3 residues: CASRGITGGTENIQYF. In nucleotides, the CDR3 is TGTGCCAGCAGGGGGATTACAGGGGGCACAGAAAACATTCAGTACTTC. The genes are TRBV2 and TRBJ2-4; 9 bases line up with TRBD1. From germline, CDR1 is SNHLY and CDR2 FYNNEI. J was trimmed by 5 bases and V by 6 bases; bases with no gene match: 11. The CDR3 runs to 16 residues.

The V call is TRBV6-5, the J call TRBJ1-1, with 8 bases identical to TRBD1. J gave up 1 base and V 5 bases, and 3 bases lay outside the gene matches. The germline gives CDR1 MNHEY, CDR2 SVGAGI. The length of the CDR3 is 14 residues. CDR3 DNA: TGTGCCAGCAGTGCCGGACAGGGGAACACTGAAGCTTTCTTT. Encoded protein: CASSAGQGNTEAFF.

The CDR3 region has the DNA TGTGCCAGCAGTTTAGGGCTAGCGGGAGTTAGGCAAGAGACCCAGTACTTC. Its protein is CASSLGLAGVRQETQYF. This chain uses TRBV28 with TRBJ2-5; 10 bases fit TRBD2. V was clipped by 2 bases and J by 2 bases; unmatched bases: 8. The CDR3 sequence is 17 residues long. From germline, CDR1 is MDHEN and CDR2 SYDVKM.

V and J are TRBV2 and TRBJ2-1, with no clear D. The V end was cut by 0 bases, the J end by 9 bases, with 18 bases between. This CDR3 spans 16 amino acids. In germline, CDR1 is SNHLY, CDR2 FYNNEI. The CDR3 DNA reads as TGTGCCAGCAGTGAAGCGAGAACTCTCCTCGTTGCTGAGCAGTTCTTC. Translated, it gives CASSEARTLLVAEQFF.

This clone was detected a few times. The chain links TRBV14 to TRBJ2-1; D perhaps matches TRBD2 (6 bases). The ends were cut back, 7 bases at V and 4 bases at J, with 17 bases in the middle. The CDR3 has 15 amino acids. CDR1 and CDR2 from the germline V gene are SGHDN and FVKESK. The CDR3 coding sequence is TGTGCCAGCACCCGGGGGTCTGCCCCTTACAATGAGCAGTTCTTC. Protein sequence: CASTRGSAPYNEQFF. Complete variable domain (other parts from reference TRBV14 and TRBJ2-1): EAGVTQFPSHSVIEKGQTVTLRCDPISGHDNLYWYRRVMGKEIKFLLHFVKESKQDESGMPNNRFLAERTGGTYSTLKVQPAELEDSGVYFCASTRGSAPYNEQFFGPGTRLTVL.

V and J are TRBV5-1 and TRBJ2-1; TRBD1 aligns across 9 bases. J was trimmed by 7 bases and V by 1 base; bases with no gene match: 6. Germline CDR1 is SGHRS and CDR2 is YFSETQ. CDR3 length equals 15 residues. The CDR3 loop is CASSLKQGARNEQFF. The CDR3, as DNA: TGCGCCAGCAGCTTGAAACAGGGGGCGAGAAATGAGCAGTTCTTC.

This clone has a single count. V is TRBV5-4 and J is TRBJ2-3; D gene unclear. CDR1 and CDR2 from the germline V gene are SGHNT and YYREEE (reference sequence). The CDR3 contains 13 residues. V lost 4 bases to trimming and J lost 2 bases, with 8 bases between them. The CDR3 is CASSHNPTDTQYF. Here the CDR3 DNA reads TGTGCCAGCAGCCACAACCCCACAGATACGCAGTATTTT.